This TCR beta chain originates from a study of cytomegalovirus exposure and HLA in healthy donors. The PCR contained 60 Vbeta and 13 Jbeta primers. Some clones are missing from TCRdb's copy, which holds only in-frame ones; the method was immunoSEQ multiplex PCR. The sample carries 150,000 to 200,000 clones, roughly four fifths recorded once. This clonotype originated in a woman between 18 and 29 years old in good health and CMV-seropositive. Sequencing was carried out using PBMCs.

CDR3 sequence reads: CASSGLAGRADTQYF. CDR3 nucleotides: TGCGCCAGCAGCGGTCTGGCGGGTAGGGCAGATACGCAGTATTTT. The chain has TRBV5-1 and TRBJ2-3; D might be TRBD2 (5 bases). The CDR3 loop spans 15 amino acids. Between the trimmed V and J ends, which lost 4 bases and 4 bases, there was a span of 16 bases. The germline V gene encodes CDR1 SGHRS and CDR2 YFSETQ. The full variable domain, its missing parts supplied by reference TRBV5-1 and TRBJ2-3, is KAGVTQTPRYLIKTRGQQVTLSCSPISGHRSVSWYQQTPGQGLQFLFEYFSETQRNKGNFPGRFSGRQFSNSRSEMNVSTLELGDSALYLCASSGLAGRADTQYFGPGTRLTVL.